This TCR beta chain was recorded in a study of response to subunit inactivated influenza vaccine. Study-wide results and caveats: The authors suggested that every seasonal influenza vaccination recruits few new T cells.

Many counts were recorded for this clonotype. Its antigen is unidentified. CDR3 length: 13 residues. Germline lookup yields CDR1 DFQATT and CDR2 SNEGSKA (reference sequence). Trimming removed 0 bases at V and 10 bases at J, with 13 bases between. MiXCR, applied by TCRdb to the RT-PCR reads, yields one record per CDR3 protein. The sample includes roughly 710,000 distinct CDR3 sequences, about 15% of them seen just once. The input for sequencing was PBMCs from blood, taken around 15 days before vaccination. The chain has TRBV20-1 and TRBJ2-1; D might be TRBD1 (5 bases). The sequence came from a man in his fifties who received an inactivated influenza vaccine. DNA for the CDR3: TGCAGTGCTAGAGATAAGGGGCCTAGAGAGCAGTTCTTC. As protein: CSARDKGPREQFF.